This paragraph covers one TCR beta chain sequence. Repertoires were generated with immunoSEQ multiplex PCR, while TCRdb's copy carries only in-frame clones and drops some. This table has more than 300,000 clones, roughly 86% appearing once. The length of the CDR3 is 15 residues. V lost 3 bases, J lost 4 bases, and 8 bases stayed unmatched. CDR1 is LNHDA, CDR2 SQIVND, per germline (reference sequence). The entry originates in a study of blood T cell repertoires in COVID-19. Turning to the study itself: PBMCs, B-cell-depleted T cells, or T cells were the source of the cDNA or gDNA that made up the material.

Patients of the Seattle cohort, enrolled during active infection, were followed longitudinally. This receptor was obtained from a woman aged 25-40 years with COVID-19, enrolled during active disease. This sequence joins TRBV19 and TRBJ1-2; 7 bases line up with TRBD1. Sequenced sample: peripheral blood. The CDR3 DNA sequence: TGTGCCAGTAGTATCCTCAGCGACAGGGTCTATGGCTACACCTTC. Its protein product is CASSILSDRVYGYTF.